The TCR beta chain under discussion was sequenced for a study of OX40 agonist ivuxolimab in advanced cancers. The study, taken as a whole, reports: Certain nonresponders additionally had low normalized T-cell clonal expansion.

Comments on this clone: Its target is not known.

The CDR3 extends over 12 amino acids. Trimming stripped 6 bases from V and 7 bases from J, with 13 bases between. The germline V gene has CDR1 SNHLY and CDR2 FYNNEI. TCRdb's table, derived via immunoSEQ multiplex PCR, lists solely in-frame clones and lacks some. The table records about 150,000 clones, roughly 94% of them present only once. The material sequenced was CD4+ or CD8+ T cells sorted from blood, taken in a trial of the OX40 agonist ivuxolimab. The receptor's source is an adult with an advanced solid tumor such as melanoma, head and neck, liver or kidney cancer. The chain is built from TRBV2 and TRBJ2-7, with D possibly matching TRBD1 (6 bases). CDR3 in amino acids: CASRGRGEEQYF. CDR3 bases: TGTGCCAGCAGGGGCAGGGGCGAGGAGCAGTACTTC.